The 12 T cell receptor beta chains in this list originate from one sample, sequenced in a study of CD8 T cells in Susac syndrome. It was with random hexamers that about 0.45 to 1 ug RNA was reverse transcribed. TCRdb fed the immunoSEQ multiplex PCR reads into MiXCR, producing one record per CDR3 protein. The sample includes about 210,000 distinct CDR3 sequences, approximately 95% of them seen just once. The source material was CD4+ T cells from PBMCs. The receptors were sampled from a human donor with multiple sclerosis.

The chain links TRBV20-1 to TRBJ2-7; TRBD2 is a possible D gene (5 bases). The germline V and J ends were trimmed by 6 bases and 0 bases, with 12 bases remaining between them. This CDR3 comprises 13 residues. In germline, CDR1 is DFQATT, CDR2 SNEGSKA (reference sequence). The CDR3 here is CSATRGSSYEQYF. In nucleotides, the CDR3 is TGCAGTGCCACCAGAGGGAGCTCCTACGAGCAGTACTTC.

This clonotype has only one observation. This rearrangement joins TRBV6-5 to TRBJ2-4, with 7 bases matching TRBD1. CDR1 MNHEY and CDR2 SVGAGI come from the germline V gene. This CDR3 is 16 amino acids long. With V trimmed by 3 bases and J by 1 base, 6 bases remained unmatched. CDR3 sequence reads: CASSYHRDSAKNIQYF. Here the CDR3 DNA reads TGTGCCAGCAGTTATCACCGGGACAGTGCCAAAAACATTCAGTACTTC.

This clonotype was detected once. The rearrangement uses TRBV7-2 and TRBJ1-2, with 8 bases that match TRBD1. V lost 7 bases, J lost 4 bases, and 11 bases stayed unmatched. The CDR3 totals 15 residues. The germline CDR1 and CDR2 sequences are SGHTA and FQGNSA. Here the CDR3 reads CASTIRGQEVYGYTF. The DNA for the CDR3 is TGTGCCAGCACCATAAGGGGACAGGAGGTCTATGGCTACACCTTC. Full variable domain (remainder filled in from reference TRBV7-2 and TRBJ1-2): GAGVSQSPSNKVTEKGKDVELRCDPISGHTALYWYRQSLGQGLEFLIYFQGNSAPDKSGLPSDRFSAERTGGSVSTLTIQRTQQEDSAVYLCASTIRGQEVYGYTFGSGTRLTVV.

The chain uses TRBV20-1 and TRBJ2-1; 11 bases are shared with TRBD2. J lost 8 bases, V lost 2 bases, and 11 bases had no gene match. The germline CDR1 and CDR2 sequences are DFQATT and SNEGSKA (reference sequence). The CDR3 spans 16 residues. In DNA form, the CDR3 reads TGCAGTGCTAGAAAAGGACTAGCGGGCCCCGGGGATGAGCAGTTCTTC. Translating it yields CSARKGLAGPGDEQFF.

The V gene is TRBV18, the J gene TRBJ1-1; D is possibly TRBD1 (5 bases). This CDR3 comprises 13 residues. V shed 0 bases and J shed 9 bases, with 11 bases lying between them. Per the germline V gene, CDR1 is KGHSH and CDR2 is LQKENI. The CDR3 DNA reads TGTGCCAGCTCACCACCGTTTCCGGGACAAGCTTTCTTT. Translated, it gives CASSPPFPGQAFF.

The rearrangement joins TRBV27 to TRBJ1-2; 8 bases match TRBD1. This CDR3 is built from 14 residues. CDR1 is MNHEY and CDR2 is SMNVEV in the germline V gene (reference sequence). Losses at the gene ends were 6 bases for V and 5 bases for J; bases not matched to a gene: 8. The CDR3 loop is CASSRQTGVYGYTF. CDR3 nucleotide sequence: TGTGCCAGCAGCCGCCAGACAGGGGTTTATGGCTACACCTTC.

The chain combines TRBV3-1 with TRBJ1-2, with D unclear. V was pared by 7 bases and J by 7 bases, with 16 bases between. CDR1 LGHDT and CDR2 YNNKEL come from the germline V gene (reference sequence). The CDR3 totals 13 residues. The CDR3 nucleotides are TGTGCCAGCAACCTGGGCGGAGGTACTGGCTACACCTTC. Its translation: CASNLGGGTGYTF.

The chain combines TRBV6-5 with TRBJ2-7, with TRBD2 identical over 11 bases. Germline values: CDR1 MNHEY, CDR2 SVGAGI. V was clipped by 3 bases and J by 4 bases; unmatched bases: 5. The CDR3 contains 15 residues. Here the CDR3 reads CASSYGASGRYEQYF. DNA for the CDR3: TGTGCCAGCAGTTATGGCGCTAGCGGGAGGTACGAGCAGTACTTC.

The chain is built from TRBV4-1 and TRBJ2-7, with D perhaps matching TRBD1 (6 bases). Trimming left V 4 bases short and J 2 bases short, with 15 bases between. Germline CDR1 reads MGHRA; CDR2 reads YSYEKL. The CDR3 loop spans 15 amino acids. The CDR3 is CASSRDRDTAYEQYF. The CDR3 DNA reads TGCGCCAGCAGCCGGGACCGGGACACGGCCTACGAGCAGTACTTC.

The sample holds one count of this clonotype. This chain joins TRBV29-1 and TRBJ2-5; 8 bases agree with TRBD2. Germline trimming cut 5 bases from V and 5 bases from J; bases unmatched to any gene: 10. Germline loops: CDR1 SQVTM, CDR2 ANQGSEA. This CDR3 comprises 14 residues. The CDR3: CSVIIGRAGETQYF. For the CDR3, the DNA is TGCAGCGTTATAATCGGGAGGGCCGGTGAGACCCAGTACTTC.

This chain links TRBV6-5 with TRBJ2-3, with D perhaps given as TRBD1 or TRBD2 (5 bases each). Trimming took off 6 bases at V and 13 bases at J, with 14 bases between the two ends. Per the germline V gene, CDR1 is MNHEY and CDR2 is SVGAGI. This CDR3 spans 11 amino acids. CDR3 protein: CASRDGTVEYF. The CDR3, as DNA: TGTGCCAGCAGGGACGGGACCGTCGAGTATTTT.

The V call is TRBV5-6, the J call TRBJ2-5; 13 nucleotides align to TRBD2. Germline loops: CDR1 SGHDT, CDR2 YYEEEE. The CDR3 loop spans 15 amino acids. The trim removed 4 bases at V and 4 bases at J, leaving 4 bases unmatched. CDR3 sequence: CASSRLAGGPETQYF. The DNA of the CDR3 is TGTGCCAGCAGCCGACTAGCGGGAGGTCCAGAGACCCAGTACTTC. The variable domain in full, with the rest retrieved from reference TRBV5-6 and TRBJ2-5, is DAGVTQSPTHLIKTRGQQVTLRCSPKSGHDTVSWYQQALGQGPQFIFQYYEEEERQRGNFPDRFSGHQFPNYSSELNVNALLLGDSALYLCASSRLAGGPETQYFGPGTRLLVL.